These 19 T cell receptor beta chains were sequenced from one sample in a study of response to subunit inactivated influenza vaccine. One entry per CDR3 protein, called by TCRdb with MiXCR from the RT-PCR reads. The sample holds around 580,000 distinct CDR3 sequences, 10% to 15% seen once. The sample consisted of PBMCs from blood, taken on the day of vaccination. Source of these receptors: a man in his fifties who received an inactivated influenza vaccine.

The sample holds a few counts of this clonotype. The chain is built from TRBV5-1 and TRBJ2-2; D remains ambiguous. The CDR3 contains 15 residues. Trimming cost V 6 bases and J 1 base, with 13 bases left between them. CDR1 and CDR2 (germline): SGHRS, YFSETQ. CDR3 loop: CASKVVIQNTGELFF. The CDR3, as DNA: TGCGCCAGCAAGGTCGTTATACAGAACACCGGGGAGCTGTTTTTT.

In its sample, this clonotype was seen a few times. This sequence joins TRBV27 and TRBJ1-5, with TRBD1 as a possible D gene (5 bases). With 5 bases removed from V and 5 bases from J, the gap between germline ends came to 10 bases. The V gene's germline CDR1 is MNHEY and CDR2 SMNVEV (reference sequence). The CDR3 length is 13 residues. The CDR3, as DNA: TGTGCCAGCAGTCCCCGCAGGGATCAGCCCCAGCATTTT. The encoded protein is CASSPRRDQPQHF.

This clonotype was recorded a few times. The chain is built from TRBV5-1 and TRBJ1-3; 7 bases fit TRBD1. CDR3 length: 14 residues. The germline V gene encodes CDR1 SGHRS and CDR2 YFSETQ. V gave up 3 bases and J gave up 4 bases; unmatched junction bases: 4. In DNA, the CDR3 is TGCGCCAGCAGCTCTTCAGGGGGGGGAAACACCATATATTTT. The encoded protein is CASSSSGGGNTIYF.

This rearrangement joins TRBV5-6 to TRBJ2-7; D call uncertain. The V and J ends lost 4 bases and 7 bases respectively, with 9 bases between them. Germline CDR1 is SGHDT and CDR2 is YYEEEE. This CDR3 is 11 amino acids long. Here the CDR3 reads CASSATGEQYF. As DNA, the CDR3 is TGTGCCAGCAGCGCGACGGGTGAGCAGTACTTC.

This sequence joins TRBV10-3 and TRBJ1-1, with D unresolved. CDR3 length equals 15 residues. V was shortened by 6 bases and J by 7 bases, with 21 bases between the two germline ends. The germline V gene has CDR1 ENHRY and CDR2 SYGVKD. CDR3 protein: CAIRWGDQPGSEAFF. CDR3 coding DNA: TGTGCCATCAGATGGGGAGACCAACCGGGCAGTGAAGCTTTCTTT.

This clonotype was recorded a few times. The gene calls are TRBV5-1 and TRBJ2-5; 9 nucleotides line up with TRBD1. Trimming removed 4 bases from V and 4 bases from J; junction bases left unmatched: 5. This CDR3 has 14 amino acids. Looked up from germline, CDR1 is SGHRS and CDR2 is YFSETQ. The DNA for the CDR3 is TGCGCCAGCAGCACCAAGACAGGGGGAGAGACCCAGTACTTC. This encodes CASSTKTGGETQYF.

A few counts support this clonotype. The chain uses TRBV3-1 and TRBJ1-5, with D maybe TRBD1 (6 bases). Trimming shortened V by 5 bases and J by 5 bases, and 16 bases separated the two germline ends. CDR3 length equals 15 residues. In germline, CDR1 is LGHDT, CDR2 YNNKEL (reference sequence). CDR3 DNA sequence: TGTGCCAGCAGCACAGGTACAGGGATTTATCAGCCCCAGCATTTT. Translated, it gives CASSTGTGIYQPQHF.

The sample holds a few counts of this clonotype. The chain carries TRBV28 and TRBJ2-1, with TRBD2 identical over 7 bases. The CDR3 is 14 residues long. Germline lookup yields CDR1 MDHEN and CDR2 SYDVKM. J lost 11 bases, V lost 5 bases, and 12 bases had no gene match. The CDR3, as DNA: TGTGCCAGCAGTCCGGGGGGATTCCCGAATAAGCAGTTCTTC. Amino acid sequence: CASSPGGFPNKQFF.

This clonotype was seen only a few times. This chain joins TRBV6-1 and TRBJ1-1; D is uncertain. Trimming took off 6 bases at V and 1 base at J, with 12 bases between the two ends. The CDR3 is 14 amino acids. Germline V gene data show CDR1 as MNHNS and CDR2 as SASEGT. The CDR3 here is CASSRDMQNTEAFF. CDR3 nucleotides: TGTGCCAGCAGCCGTGACATGCAGAACACTGAAGCTTTCTTT.

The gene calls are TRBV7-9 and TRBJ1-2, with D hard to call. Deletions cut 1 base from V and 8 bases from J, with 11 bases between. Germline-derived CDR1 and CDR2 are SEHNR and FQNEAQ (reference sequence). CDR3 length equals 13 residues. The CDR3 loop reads CASSLGSGGGYTF. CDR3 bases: TGTGCCAGCAGCTTAGGGTCTGGAGGCGGCTACACCTTC. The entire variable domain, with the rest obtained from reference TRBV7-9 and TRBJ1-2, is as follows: DTGVSQNPRHKITKRGQNVTFRCDPISEHNRLYWYRQTLGQGPEFLTYFQNEAQLEKSRLLSDRFSAERPKGSFSTLEIQRTEQGDSAMYLCASSLGSGGGYTFGSGTRLTVV.

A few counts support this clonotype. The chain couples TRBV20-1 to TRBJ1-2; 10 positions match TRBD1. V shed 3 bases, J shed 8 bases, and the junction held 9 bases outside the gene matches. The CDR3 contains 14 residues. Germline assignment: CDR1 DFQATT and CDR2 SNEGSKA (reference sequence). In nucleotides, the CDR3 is TGCAGTGCTAGTCAGACAGGGGGCGGATGGGGCTACACCTTC. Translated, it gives CSASQTGGGWGYTF.

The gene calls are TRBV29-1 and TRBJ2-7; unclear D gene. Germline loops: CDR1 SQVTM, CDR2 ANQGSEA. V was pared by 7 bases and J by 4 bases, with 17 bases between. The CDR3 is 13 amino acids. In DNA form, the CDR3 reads TGCAGCGCATCCTCTGATTTGGGGTACGAGCAGTACTTC. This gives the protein CSASSDLGYEQYF.

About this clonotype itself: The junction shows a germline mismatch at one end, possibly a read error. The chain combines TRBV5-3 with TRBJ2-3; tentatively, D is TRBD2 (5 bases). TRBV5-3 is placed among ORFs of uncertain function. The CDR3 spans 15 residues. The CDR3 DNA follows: TGTGCCAGCAGCTTGCGGGCTTCTAGCACAGATACGCAGTATTTT. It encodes CASSLRASSTDTQYF.

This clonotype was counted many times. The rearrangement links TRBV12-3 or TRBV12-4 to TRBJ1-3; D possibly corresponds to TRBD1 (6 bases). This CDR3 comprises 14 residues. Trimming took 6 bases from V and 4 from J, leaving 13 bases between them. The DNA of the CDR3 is TGTGCCAGCAGGAGTACAGGGACCGGAAACACCATATATTTT. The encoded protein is CASRSTGTGNTIYF.

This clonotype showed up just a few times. The CDR3 here is CASSLSGGPGYEQYF. Here the CDR3 DNA reads TGTGCCAGCAGTTTATCGGGAGGGCCTGGCTACGAGCAGTACTTC. This rearrangement joins TRBV27 to TRBJ2-7, with TRBD2 matching over 7 bases. Germline V gives CDR1 MNHEY, CDR2 SMNVEV (reference sequence). Trimming at V came to 0 bases and at J to 3 bases, leaving 5 bases not matched to a gene. CDR3 length equals 15 residues.

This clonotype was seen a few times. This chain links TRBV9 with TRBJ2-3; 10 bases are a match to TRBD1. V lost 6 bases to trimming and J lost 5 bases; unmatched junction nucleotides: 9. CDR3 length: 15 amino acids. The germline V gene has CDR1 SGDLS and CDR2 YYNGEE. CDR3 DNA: TGTGCCAGCAACCAAGGGACAGGGGACATAGATACGCAGTATTTT. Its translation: CASNQGTGDIDTQYF.

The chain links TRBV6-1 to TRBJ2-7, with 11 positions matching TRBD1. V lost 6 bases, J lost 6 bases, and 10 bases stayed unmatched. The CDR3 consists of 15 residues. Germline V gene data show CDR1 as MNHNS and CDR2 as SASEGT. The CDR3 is CASSRDRGGLREQYF. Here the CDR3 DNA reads TGTGCCAGCAGCCGGGACAGGGGGGGACTGCGCGAGCAGTACTTC.

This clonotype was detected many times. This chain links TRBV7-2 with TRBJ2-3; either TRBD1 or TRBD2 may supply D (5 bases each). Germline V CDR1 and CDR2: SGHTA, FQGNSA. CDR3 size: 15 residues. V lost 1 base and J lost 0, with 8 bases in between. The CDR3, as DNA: TGTGCCAGCAGCTTAGGAGGGGCCAGCACAGATACGCAGTATTTT. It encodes CASSLGGASTDTQYF.

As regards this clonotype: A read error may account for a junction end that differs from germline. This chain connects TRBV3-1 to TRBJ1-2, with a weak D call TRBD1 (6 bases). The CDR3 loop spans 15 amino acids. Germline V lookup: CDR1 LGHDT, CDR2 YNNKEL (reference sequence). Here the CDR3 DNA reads TGTGCCATCAGCCAAGTTACAGGGTACGGCTATGGCTACACCTTC. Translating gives CAISQVTGYGYGYTF. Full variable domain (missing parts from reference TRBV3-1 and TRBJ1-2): DTAVSQTPKYLVTQMGNDKSIKCEQNLGHDTMYWYKQDSKKFLKIMFSYNNKELIINETVPNRFSPKSPDKAHLNLHINSLELGDSAVYFCAISQVTGYGYGYTFGSGTRLTVV.